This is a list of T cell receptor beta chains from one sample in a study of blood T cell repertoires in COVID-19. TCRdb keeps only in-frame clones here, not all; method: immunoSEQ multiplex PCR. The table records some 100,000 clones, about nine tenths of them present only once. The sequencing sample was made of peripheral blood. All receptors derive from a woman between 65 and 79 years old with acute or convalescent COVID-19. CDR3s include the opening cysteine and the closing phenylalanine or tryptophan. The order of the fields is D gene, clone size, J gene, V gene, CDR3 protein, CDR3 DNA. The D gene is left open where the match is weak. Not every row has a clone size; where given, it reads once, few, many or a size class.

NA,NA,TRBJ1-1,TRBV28,CASSRSGSTIEAFF,TGTGCCAGCAGCCGATCGGGTAGCACAATTGAAGCTTTCTTT
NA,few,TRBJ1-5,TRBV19,CASSNGREYQPQHF,TGTGCCAGTAGTAATGGAAGGGAGTATCAGCCCCAGCATTTT
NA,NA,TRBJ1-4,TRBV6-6,CASSYNLGGEKLFF,TGTGCCAGCAGTTATAACTTGGGGGGGGAAAAACTGTTTTTT
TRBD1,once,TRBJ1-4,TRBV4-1,CASSQVAAGGSQKLFF,TGCGCCAGCAGCCAAGTCGCTGCAGGGGGATCGCAAAAACTGTTTTTT
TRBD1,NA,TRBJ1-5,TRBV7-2,CASRRDSSNQPQHF,TGTGCCAGCAGACGGGACAGTAGCAATCAGCCCCAGCATTTT
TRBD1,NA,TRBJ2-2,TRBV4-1,CASSRTGTANTGELFF,TGCGCCAGCAGCCGGACCGGGACAGCTAACACCGGGGAGCTGTTTTTT
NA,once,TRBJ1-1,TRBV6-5,CASSQGAPNTEAFF,TGTGCCAGCAGCCAAGGGGCCCCGAACACTGAAGCTTTCTTT
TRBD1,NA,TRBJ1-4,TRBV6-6,CASSTQGASEKLFF,TGTGCCAGCAGTACCCAGGGGGCGAGTGAAAAACTGTTTTTT
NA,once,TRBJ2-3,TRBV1,CTSSQEGLAGSTDTQYF,TGCACCAGCAGCCAAGAGGGACTAGCGGGGAGCACAGATACGCAGTATTTT
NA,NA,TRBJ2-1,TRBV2,CASSVQGLNYNEQFF,TGTGCCAGCAGTGTACAGGGCTTAAACTACAATGAGCAGTTCTTC
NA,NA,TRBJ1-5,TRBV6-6,CASSWGTLTYQPQHF,TGTGCCAGCAGTTGGGGCACGTTAACATATCAGCCCCAGCATTTT
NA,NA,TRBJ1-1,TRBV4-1,CASSQVENMNTEAFF,TGCGCCAGCAGCCAAGTGGAGAATATGAACACTGAAGCTTTCTTT
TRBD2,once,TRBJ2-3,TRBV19,CASSMAGGKADTQYF,TGTGCCAGTAGTATGGCGGGAGGGAAAGCAGATACGCAGTATTTT
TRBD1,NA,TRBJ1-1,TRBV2,CASSEQGQGTTEAFF,TGTGCCAGCAGTGAACAGGGACAGGGAACCACTGAAGCTTTCTTT
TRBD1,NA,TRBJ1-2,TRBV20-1,CSASWDRQHYGYTF,TGCAGTGCTAGTTGGGACAGACAACACTATGGCTACACCTTC
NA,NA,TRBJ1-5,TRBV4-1,CASSSGWNNQPQHF,TGCGCCAGCAGCTCAGGGTGGAACAATCAGCCCCAGCATTTT
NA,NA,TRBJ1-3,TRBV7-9,CASSLGGQLPNTIYF,TGTGCCAGCAGCTTAGGAGGACAGCTGCCAAACACCATATATTTT
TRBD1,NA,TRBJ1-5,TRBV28,CASTLEGARQPQHF,TGTGCCAGCACTCTTGAGGGGGCAAGGCAGCCCCAGCATTTT
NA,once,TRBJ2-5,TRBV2,CASRGGGETQYF,TGTGCCAGCAGGGGGGGAGGAGAGACCCAGTACTTC
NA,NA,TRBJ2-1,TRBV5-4,CASSRFYNEQFF,TGTGCCAGCAGCCGTTTCTACAATGAGCAGTTCTTC
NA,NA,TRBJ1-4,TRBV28,CASSRPPGGKNEKLFF,TGTGCCAGCAGCCGGCCGCCCGGGGGGAAGAATGAAAAACTGTTTTTT
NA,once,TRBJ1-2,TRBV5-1,CASSLQGYYGYTF,TGCGCCAGCAGCTTACAGGGATACTATGGCTACACCTTC
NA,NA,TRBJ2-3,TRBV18,CASSPQGLGGTDTQYF,TGTGCCAGCTCACCCCAGGGACTGGGGGGTACAGATACGCAGTATTTT
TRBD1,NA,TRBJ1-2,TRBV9,CASSPGDRASGYTF,TGTGCCAGCAGCCCAGGGGACAGGGCGTCTGGCTACACCTTC
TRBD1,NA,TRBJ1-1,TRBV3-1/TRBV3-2,CASSLGTGNTEAFF,TGTGCCAGCAGCCTCGGGACAGGGAACACTGAAGCTTTCTTT
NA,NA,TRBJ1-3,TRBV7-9,CASSPKQAGNTIYF,TGTGCCAGCAGCCCCAAACAGGCTGGAAACACCATATATTTT
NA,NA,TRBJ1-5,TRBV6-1,CASRERGGQIIGQPQHF,TGTGCCAGCAGGGAACGGGGTGGCCAGATAATCGGTCAGCCCCAGCATTTT
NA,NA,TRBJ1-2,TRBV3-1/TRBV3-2,CASSQDSPNYGYTF,TGTGCCAGCAGCCAGGACAGCCCAAACTATGGCTACACCTTC
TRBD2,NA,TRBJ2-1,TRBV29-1,CSVVAVGMGASGSRSYNEQFF,TGCAGCGTTGTGGCGGTAGGGATGGGGGCTAGCGGGAGTAGGTCCTACAATGAGCAGTTCTTC
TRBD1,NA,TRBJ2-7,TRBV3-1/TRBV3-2,CASSRIGTGMEQQYF,TGTGCCAGCAGCCGGATCGGGACAGGGATGGAGCAGCAGTACTTC
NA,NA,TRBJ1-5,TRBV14,CASSLLNQPQHF,TGTGCCAGCAGCCTATTGAATCAGCCCCAGCATTTT
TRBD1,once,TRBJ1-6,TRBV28,CASTHGTANSPLHF,TGTGCCAGCACCCACGGGACAGCAAATTCACCCCTCCACTTT
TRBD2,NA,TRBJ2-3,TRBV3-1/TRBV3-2,CASSQAGGDTQYF,TGTGCCAGCAGCCAAGCCGGGGGGGATACGCAGTATTTT
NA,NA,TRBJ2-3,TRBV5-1,CASSFPGLRTDTQYF,TGCGCCAGCAGCTTTCCGGGACTCCGCACAGATACGCAGTATTTT
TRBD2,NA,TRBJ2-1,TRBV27,CASRPSGVWNEQFF,TGTGCCAGCAGACCTAGCGGGGTTTGGAATGAGCAGTTCTTC
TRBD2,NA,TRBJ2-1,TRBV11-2,CASSLATGLAIPNEQFF,TGTGCCAGCAGCTTAGCCACGGGACTAGCGATCCCCAATGAGCAGTTCTTC
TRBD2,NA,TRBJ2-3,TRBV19,CASSTRTSGGLDTQYF,TGTGCCAGTAGTACCCGGACTAGCGGGGGTCTGGATACGCAGTATTTT
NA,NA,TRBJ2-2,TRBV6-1,CASRDGGAVGELFF,TGTGCCAGCCGTGATGGGGGGGCCGTCGGGGAGCTGTTTTTT
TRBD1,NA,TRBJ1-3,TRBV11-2,CASSSRPGQGTGNTIYF,TGTGCCAGCAGCTCCCGACCGGGACAGGGGACTGGAAACACCATATATTTT
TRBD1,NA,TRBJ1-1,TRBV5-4,CASSRQGWDTEAFF,TGTGCCAGCAGCCGACAGGGGTGGGACACTGAAGCTTTCTTT
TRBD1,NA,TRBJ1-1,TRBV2,CASSGQGLWTEAFF,TGTGCCAGCAGTGGACAGGGATTATGGACTGAAGCTTTCTTT
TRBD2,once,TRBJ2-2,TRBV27,CASSSVAGGELFF,TGTGCCAGCAGTTCCGTAGCGGGCGGGGAGCTGTTTTTT
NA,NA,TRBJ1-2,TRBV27,CASSLSGATRNYGYTF,TGTGCCAGCAGTTTATCGGGGGCAACACGGAACTATGGCTACACCTTC
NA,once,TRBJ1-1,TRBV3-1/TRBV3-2,CASRQIQGNSEAFF,TGTGCCAGCAGACAAATTCAGGGTAATTCTGAAGCTTTCTTT
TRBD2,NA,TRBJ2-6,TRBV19,CASSIGGRGAGANVLTF,TGTGCCAGTAGTATCGGGGGGCGGGGGGCAGGGGCCAACGTCCTGACTTTC
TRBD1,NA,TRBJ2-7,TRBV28,CASRPTGGRYEQYF,TGTGCCAGCAGACCGACAGGGGGAAGATACGAGCAGTACTTC
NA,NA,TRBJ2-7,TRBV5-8,CASYGTFDEQYF,TGTGCCAGTTACGGGACTTTCGACGAGCAGTACTTC
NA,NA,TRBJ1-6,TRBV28,CASRREGRDSPLHF,TGTGCCAGCAGACGAGAAGGGAGGGATTCACCCCTCCACTTT
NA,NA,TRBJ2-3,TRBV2,CASRVGTDTQYF,TGTGCCAGCAGGGTAGGCACAGATACGCAGTATTTT
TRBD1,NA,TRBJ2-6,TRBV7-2,CASSWTGAPGANVLTF,TGTGCCAGCAGCTGGACAGGGGCCCCTGGGGCCAACGTCCTGACTTTC
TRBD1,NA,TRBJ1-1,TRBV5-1,CASSYAQGQYPSEAFF,TGCGCCAGCAGCTATGCCCAGGGACAGTACCCCAGTGAAGCTTTCTTT
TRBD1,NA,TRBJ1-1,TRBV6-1,CASSERQGLNTEAFF,TGTGCCAGCAGTGAGCGACAGGGGCTGAACACTGAAGCTTTCTTT
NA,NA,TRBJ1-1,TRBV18,CASSASGNTEAFF,TGTGCCAGCTCAGCGTCAGGGAACACTGAAGCTTTCTTT
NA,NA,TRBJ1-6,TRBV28,CASSSLQMPSPLHF,TGTGCCAGCAGTTCGCTCCAGATGCCTTCACCCCTCCACTTT
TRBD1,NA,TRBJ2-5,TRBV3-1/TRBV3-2,CASSQDDRGRETQYF,TGTGCCAGCAGCCAAGACGACAGGGGTCGGGAGACCCAGTACTTC
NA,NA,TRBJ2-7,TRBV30,CAWYPRDSTYEQYF,TGTGCCTGGTACCCCCGGGACTCCACCTACGAGCAGTACTTC
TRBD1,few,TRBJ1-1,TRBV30,CARHIPGQIAFF,TGTGCCCGACATATCCCGGGACAGATAGCTTTCTTT